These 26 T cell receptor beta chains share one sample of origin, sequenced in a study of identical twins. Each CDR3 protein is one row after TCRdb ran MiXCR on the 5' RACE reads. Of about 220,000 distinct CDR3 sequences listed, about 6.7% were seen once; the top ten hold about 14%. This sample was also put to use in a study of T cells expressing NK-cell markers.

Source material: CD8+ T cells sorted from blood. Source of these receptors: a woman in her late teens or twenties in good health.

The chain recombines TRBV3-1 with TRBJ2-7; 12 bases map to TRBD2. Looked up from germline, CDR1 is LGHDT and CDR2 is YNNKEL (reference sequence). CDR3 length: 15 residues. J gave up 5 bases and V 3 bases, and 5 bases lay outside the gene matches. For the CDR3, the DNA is TGTGCCAGCAGCCAGGAACTAGCGGGAGGCCACGAGCAGTACTTC. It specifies CASSQELAGGHEQYF.

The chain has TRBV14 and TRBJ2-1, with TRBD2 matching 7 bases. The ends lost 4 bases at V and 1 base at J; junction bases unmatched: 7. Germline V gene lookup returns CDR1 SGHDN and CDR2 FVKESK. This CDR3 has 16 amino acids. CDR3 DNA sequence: TGTGCCAGCAGCCGGTTCGGGACTACGTCCTACAATGAGCAGTTCTTC. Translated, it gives CASSRFGTTSYNEQFF.

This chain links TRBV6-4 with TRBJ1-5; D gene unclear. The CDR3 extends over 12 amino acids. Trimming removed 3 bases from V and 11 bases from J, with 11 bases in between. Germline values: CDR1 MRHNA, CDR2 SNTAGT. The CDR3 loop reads CASSDKGRAQHF. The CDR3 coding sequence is TGTGCCAGCAGTGATAAAGGAAGGGCCCAGCATTTT.

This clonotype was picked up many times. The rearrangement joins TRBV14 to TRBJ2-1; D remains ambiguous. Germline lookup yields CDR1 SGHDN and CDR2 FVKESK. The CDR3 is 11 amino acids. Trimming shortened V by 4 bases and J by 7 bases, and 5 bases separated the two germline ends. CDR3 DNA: TGTGCCAGCAGCCGTTGGAATGAGCAGTTCTTC. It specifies CASSRWNEQFF. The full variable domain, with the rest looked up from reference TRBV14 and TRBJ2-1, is EAGVTQFPSHSVIEKGQTVTLRCDPISGHDNLYWYRRVMGKEIKFLLHFVKESKQDESGMPNNRFLAERTGGTYSTLKVQPAELEDSGVYFCASSRWNEQFFGPGTRLTVL.

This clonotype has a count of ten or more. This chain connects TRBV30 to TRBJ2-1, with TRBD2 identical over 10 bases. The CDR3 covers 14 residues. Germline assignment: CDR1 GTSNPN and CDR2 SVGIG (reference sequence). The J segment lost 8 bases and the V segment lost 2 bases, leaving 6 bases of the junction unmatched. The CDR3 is CAWSFASGSDEQFF. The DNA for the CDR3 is TGTGCCTGGAGTTTCGCTAGCGGGAGCGATGAGCAGTTCTTC.

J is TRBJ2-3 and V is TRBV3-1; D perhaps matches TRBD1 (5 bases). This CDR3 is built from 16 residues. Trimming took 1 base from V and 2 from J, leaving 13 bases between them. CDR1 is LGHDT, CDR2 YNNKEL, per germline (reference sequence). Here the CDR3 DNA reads TGTGCCAGCAGCCAAGCTCGAGGACATCACACAGATACGCAGTATTTT. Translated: CASSQARGHHTDTQYF.

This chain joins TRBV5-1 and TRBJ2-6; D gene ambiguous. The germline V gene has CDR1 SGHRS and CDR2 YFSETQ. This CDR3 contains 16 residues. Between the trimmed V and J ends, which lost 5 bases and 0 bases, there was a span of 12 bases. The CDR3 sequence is CASRKVLSSGANVLTF. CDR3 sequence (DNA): TGCGCCAGCAGGAAGGTCCTAAGCTCTGGGGCCAACGTCCTGACTTTC.

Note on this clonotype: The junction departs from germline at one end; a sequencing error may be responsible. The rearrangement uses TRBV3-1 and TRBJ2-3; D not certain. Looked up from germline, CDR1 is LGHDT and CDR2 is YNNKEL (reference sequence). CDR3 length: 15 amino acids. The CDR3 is CATSPSLSSTDTQYF. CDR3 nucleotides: TGTGCCACCAGCCCTTCTTTATCTAGCACAGATACGCAGTATTTT.

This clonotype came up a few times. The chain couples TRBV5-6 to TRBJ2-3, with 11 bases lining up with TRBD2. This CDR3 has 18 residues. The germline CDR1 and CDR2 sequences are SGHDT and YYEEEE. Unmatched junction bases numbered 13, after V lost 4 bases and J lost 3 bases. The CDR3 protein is CASSVTSGGPQVTDTQYF. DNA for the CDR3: TGTGCCAGCAGCGTTACTAGCGGGGGTCCCCAAGTTACAGATACGCAGTATTTT.

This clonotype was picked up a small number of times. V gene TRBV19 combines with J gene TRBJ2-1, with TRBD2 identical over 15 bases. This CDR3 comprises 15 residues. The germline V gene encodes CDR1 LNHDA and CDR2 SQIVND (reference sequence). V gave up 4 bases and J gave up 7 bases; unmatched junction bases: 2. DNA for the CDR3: TGTGCCAGTAGTACCGGGACTAGCGGGAGGAATGAGCAGTTCTTC. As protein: CASSTGTSGRNEQFF.

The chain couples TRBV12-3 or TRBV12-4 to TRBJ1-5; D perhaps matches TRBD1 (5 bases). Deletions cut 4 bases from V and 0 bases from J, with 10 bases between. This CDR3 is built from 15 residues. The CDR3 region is CASSWEGVSNQPQHF. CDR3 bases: TGTGCCAGCAGTTGGGAAGGGGTTAGCAATCAGCCCCAGCATTTT.

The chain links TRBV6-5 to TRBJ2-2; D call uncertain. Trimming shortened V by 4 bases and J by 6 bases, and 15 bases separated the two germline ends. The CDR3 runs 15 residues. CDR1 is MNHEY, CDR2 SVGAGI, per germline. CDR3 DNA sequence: TGTGCCAGCAGTTCCGGAGTACGGGCGGCCGGGGAGCTGTTTTTT. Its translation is CASSSGVRAAGELFF.

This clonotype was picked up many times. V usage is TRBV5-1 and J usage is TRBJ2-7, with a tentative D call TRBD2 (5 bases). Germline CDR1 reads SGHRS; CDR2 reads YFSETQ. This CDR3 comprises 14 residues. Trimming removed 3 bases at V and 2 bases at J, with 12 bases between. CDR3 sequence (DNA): TGCGCCAGCAGCTCAAGCGGAGAACCCTACGAGCAGTACTTC. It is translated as CASSSSGEPYEQYF.

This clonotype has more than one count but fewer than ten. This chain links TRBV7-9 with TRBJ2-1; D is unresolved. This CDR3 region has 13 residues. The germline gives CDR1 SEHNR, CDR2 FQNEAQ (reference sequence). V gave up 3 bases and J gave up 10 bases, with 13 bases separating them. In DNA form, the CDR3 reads TGTGCCAGCAGCTTTGTGACGAATGGGGAGCAGTTCTTC. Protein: CASSFVTNGEQFF.

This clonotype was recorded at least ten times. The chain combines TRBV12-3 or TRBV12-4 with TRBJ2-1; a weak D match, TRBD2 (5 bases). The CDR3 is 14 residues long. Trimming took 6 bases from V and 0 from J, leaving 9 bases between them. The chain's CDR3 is CASSPRGSYNEQFF. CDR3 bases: TGTGCCAGCAGCCCCCGGGGCTCCTACAATGAGCAGTTCTTC.

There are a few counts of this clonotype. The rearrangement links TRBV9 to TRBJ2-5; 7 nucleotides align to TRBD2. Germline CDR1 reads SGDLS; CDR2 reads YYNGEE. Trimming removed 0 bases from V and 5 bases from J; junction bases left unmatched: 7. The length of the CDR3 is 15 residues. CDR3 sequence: CASSVDWGGSETQYF. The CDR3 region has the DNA TGTGCCAGCAGCGTAGATTGGGGCGGGAGCGAGACCCAGTACTTC.

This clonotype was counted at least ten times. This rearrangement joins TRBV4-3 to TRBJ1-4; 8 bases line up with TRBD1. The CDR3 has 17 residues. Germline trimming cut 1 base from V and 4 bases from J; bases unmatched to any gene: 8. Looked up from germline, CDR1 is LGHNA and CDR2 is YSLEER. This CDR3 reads CASSQGITDRGNEKLFF. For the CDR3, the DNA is TGCGCCAGCAGCCAAGGGATCACTGACAGGGGTAATGAAAAACTGTTTTTT.

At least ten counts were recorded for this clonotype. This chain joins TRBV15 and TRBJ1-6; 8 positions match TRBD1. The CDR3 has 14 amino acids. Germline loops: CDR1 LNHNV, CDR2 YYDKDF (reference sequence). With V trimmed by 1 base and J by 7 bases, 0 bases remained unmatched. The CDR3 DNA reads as TGTGCCACCAGCAGAGGACAGGGGAATTCACCCCTCCACTTT. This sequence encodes CATSRGQGNSPLHF.

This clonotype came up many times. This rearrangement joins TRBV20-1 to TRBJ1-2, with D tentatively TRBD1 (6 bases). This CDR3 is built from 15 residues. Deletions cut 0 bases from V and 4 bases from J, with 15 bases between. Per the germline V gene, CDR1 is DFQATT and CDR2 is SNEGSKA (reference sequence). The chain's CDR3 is CSARDQQGLVYGYTF. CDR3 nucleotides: TGCAGTGCTAGAGATCAACAGGGTTTGGTCTATGGCTACACCTTC.

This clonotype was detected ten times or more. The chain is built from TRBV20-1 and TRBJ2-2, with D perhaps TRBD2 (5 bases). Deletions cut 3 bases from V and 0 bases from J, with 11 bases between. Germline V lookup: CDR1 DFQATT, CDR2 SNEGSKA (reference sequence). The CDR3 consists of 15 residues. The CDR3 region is CSASGRRTNTGELFF. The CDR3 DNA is TGCAGTGCTAGCGGGCGGAGGACGAACACCGGGGAGCTGTTTTTT.

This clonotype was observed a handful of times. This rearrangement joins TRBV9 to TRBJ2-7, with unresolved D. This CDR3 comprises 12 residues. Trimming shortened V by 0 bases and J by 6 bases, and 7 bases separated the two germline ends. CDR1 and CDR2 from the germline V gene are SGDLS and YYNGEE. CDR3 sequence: CASSVEVGEQYF. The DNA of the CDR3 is TGTGCCAGCAGCGTAGAAGTCGGCGAGCAGTACTTC.

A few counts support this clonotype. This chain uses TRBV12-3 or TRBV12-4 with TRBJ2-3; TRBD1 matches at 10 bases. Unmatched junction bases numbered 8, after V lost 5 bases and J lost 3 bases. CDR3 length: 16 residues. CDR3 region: CASSPGQGIGTDTQYF. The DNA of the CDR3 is TGTGCCAGCAGTCCGGGACAGGGGATTGGGACAGATACGCAGTATTTT.

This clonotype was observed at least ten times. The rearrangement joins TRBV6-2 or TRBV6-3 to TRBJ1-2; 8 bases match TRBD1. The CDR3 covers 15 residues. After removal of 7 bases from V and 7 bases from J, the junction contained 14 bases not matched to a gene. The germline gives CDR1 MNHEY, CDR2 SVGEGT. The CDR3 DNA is TGTGCCAGCACCACGCGAGGCGGCAGGGGGCTTGGCTACACCTTC. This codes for CASTTRGGRGLGYTF.

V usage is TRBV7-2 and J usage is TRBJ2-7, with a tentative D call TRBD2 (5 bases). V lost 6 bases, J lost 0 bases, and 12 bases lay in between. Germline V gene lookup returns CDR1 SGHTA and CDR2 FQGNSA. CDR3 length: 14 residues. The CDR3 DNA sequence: TGTGCCAGCAGTCACGCGGGCTCCTCCTACGAGCAGTACTTC. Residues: CASSHAGSSYEQYF.

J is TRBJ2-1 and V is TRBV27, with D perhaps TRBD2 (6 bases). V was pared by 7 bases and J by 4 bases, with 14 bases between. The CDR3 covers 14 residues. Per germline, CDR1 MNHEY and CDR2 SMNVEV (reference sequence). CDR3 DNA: TGTGCCAGCAAGGAGGTCGGAGGGTACAATGAGCAGTTCTTC. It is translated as CASKEVGGYNEQFF.

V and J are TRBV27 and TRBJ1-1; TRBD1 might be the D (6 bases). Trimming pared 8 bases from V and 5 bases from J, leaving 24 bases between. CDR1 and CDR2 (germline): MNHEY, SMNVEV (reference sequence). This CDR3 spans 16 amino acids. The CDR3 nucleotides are TGTGCCAGCCGTATGCGGGGGGGCAGGGTAGGAACTGAAGCTTTCTTT. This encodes CASRMRGGRVGTEAFF.